Below are 4 T cell receptor beta chains sequenced from a single sample in a study of shared clonotypes between healthy human individuals. CD8 cells classed as naive were CD45RO-negative and positively selected for CCR7, excluding terminally differentiated effector memory CD45RA+ cells. Sequencing was performed with immunoSEQ multiplex PCR; in TCRdb, only in-frame clones are kept and a portion is missing. The table has under 1 million clones, almost 95% seen once. The sequencing sample was made of naive CD8+ T cells sorted from blood. The receptors derive from a man younger than 40 in good health.

The chain recombines TRBV5-5 with TRBJ1-1; no firm D call. The germline V gene has CDR1 SGHKS and CDR2 YYEKEE (reference sequence). Between the trimmed V and J ends, which lost 1 base and 4 bases, there was a span of 14 bases. There are 15 residues in the CDR3. CDR3 sequence (DNA): TGTGCCAGCAGCTTGTCCTGGACGGGCAGCACTGAAGCTTTCTTT. It yields the protein CASSLSWTGSTEAFF.

CDR3 DNA sequence: TGCGCCAGCAGCCAAGCGTCGACAGCTCCTAACTATGGCTACACCTTC. As protein: CASSQASTAPNYGYTF. The gene calls are TRBV4-3 and TRBJ1-2; perhaps TRBD1 as D (5 bases). Germline V CDR1 and CDR2: LGHNA, YSLEER. Trimming cost V 1 base and J 0 bases, with 12 bases left between them. CDR3 size: 16 residues.

This clone appeared once. V usage is TRBV27 and J usage is TRBJ2-1, with 11 positions matching TRBD2. Germline values: CDR1 MNHEY, CDR2 SMNVEV (reference sequence). The CDR3 consists of 14 residues. V lost 8 bases to trimming and J lost 4 bases; unmatched junction nucleotides: 4. The CDR3 DNA reads TGTGCCAGCTCTAGCGGGAGGAGGTACAATGAGCAGTTCTTC. It translates to CASSSGRRYNEQFF.

The chain's CDR3 is CASSYSSAPYEQYF. The CDR3 DNA reads TGTGCCAGCAGTTACTCGAGTGCTCCCTACGAGCAGTACTTC. This rearrangement joins TRBV6-5 to TRBJ2-7, with D uncertain. V was shortened by 0 bases and J by 2 bases, with 8 bases between the two germline ends. In germline, CDR1 is MNHEY, CDR2 SVGAGI. The CDR3 sequence is 14 residues long.